This T cell receptor (beta chain) emerged from a study of tumor-infiltrating lymphocytes in localized non-small cell lung cancer. Study information: Patients included smokers and never-smokers with various histologies, some sampled after neoadjuvant chemotherapy. Resected tumor was paired with non-adjacent uninvolved lung from the same patient.

Sequencing was performed with immunoSEQ multiplex PCR; in TCRdb, only in-frame clones are kept and a portion is missing. This sample yields over 15,000 clones, of which approximately 71% are seen a single time; over 5% belongs to the top ten. Whole-study results and caveats: Tumor T-cell fraction was not associated with recurrence-free survival. T-cell fraction did not differ between immunotypes IM1 and IM2.

Concerning this clone: The antigen remains undetermined.

The receptor was derived from a human donor with non-small cell lung cancer. The sequencing sample was made of lung tumor tissue.

CDR3 DNA sequence: TGTGCCAGCAGCTTGGTAGTGAGCGGCGCCGCTAGCACAGATACGCAGTATTTT. The encoded protein is CASSLVVSGAASTDTQYF. The V call is TRBV7-9, the J call TRBJ2-3, with D perhaps TRBD2 (5 bases). V was shortened by 3 bases and J by 0 bases, with 19 bases between the two germline ends. Germline CDR1 and CDR2: SEHNR and FQNEAQ (reference sequence). CDR3 length: 18 residues. The full variable domain, its missing parts supplied by reference TRBV7-9 and TRBJ2-3, is DTGVSQNPRHKITKRGQNVTFRCDPISEHNRLYWYRQTLGQGPEFLTYFQNEAQLEKSRLLSDRFSAERPKGSFSTLEIQRTEQGDSAMYLCASSLVVSGAASTDTQYFGPGTRLTVL.